These 11 T cell receptor beta chains share one sample of origin, sequenced in a study of blood T cell repertoires in COVID-19. Libraries were prepared by immunoSEQ multiplex PCR; TCRdb keeps only in-frame clonotypes and omits some of them. The repertoire holds 70,000 to 95,000 clones, with approximately 93% as singletons. The sequencing sample was made of peripheral blood. These TCRs come from a middle-aged man with COVID-19, enrolled during active disease.

The genes are TRBV9 and TRBJ2-3; the D gene is possibly TRBD2 (5 bases). V gave up 4 bases and J gave up 3 bases, with 15 bases separating them. CDR1 and CDR2 from the germline V gene are SGDLS and YYNGEE. The CDR3 is 15 amino acids. CDR3 amino acids: CASSTTLGETDTQYF. The CDR3 DNA reads TGTGCCAGCAGCACCACTCTGGGAGAAACAGATACGCAGTATTTT. The full variable domain, in which reference TRBV9 and TRBJ2-3 provide the parts outside the CDR3, is DSGVTQTPKHLITATGQRVTLRCSPRSGDLSVYWYQQSLDQGLQFLIQYYNGEERAKGNILERFSAQQFPDLHSELNLSSLELGDSALYFCASSTTLGETDTQYFGPGTRLTVL.

The chain employs TRBV27 and TRBJ2-1; possibly TRBD2 for D (6 bases). CDR1 is MNHEY and CDR2 is SMNVEV in the germline V gene (reference sequence). Deletions cut 2 bases from V and 3 bases from J, with 11 bases between. The CDR3 contains 15 residues. CDR3 bases: TGTGCCAGCAGTTTACTACCGGGACTCTACAATGAGCAGTTCTTC. Amino acid sequence: CASSLLPGLYNEQFF.

J is TRBJ2-5 and V is TRBV19; D possibly corresponds to TRBD2 (6 bases). V was clipped by 3 bases and J by 5 bases, with 16 bases between them. This CDR3 contains 15 residues. Germline V gives CDR1 LNHDA, CDR2 SQIVND (reference sequence). CDR3 nucleotides: TGTGCCAGTAGTATCTCAATGGGACTTCAGGAGACCCAGTACTTC. Protein: CASSISMGLQETQYF. Variable domain in full (rest from reference TRBV19 and TRBJ2-5): DGGITQSPKYLFRKEGQNVTLSCEQNLNHDAMYWYRQDPGQGLRLIYYSQIVNDFQKGDIAEGYSVSREKKESFPLTVTSAQKNPTAFYLCASSISMGLQETQYFGPGTRLLVL.

This clone occurred a few times. The chain is built from TRBV25-1 and TRBJ2-7; 9 positions match TRBD1. CDR1 is MGHDK, CDR2 SYGVNS, per germline. The J segment lost 3 bases and the V segment lost 4 bases, leaving 13 bases of the junction unmatched. This CDR3 region has 17 residues. The CDR3 sequence: CASSGYSTGTGLYEQYF. In nucleotides, the CDR3 is TGTGCCAGCAGTGGCTATTCCACCGGGACAGGGCTCTACGAGCAGTACTTC.

This rearrangement joins TRBV13 to TRBJ2-3, with 14 bases identical to TRBD2. Trimming removed 4 bases from V and 0 bases from J; junction bases left unmatched: 6. The CDR3 loop spans 18 amino acids. CDR1 PRHDT and CDR2 FYEKMQ come from the germline V gene (reference sequence). The CDR3 sequence: CASSSRTSGRSSTDTQYF. The CDR3 DNA sequence: TGTGCCAGCAGCTCCAGGACTAGCGGGAGGTCTAGCACAGATACGCAGTATTTT.

The gene calls are TRBV7-8 and TRBJ2-7; no definite D call. The CDR3 is 14 amino acids. With 1 base removed from V and 7 bases from J, the gap between germline ends came to 14 bases. CDR1 and CDR2 from the germline V gene are SGHVS and FQNEAQ. Here the CDR3 DNA reads TGTGCCAGCAGCTTAGGTAGTACCCCTTGGGAGCAGTACGTC. It encodes CASSLGSTPWEQYV.

As concerns this clone: The identical CDR3 is also encoded by other nucleotide sequences in the sample. This chain uses TRBV18 with TRBJ1-1; D unresolved. Germline CDR1 is KGHSH and CDR2 is LQKENI. The CDR3 is 14 residues long. V was clipped by 3 bases and J by 1 base, with 9 bases between them. CDR3 sequence (DNA): TGTGCCAGCTCACCGGAGGGCCAGAACACTGAAGCTTTCTTT. As protein: CASSPEGQNTEAFF.

V is TRBV5-6 and J is TRBJ2-5; 7 nucleotides line up with TRBD1. With V trimmed by 3 bases and J by 4 bases, 3 bases remained unmatched. Germline CDR1 is SGHDT and CDR2 is YYEEEE. The CDR3 has 13 amino acids. CDR3 amino acids: CASSSWDRETQYF. DNA of the CDR3: TGTGCCAGCAGCTCCTGGGACAGAGAGACCCAGTACTTC.

The chain has TRBV7-2 and TRBJ2-2; no reliable D call. The CDR3 has 15 amino acids. The germline V and J ends were trimmed by 5 bases and 7 bases, with 17 bases remaining between them. Looked up from germline, CDR1 is SGHTA and CDR2 is FQGNSA. As DNA, the CDR3 is TGTGCCAGCAGCCCTCCTGGCAGGCAGGTCGGGGAGCTGTTTTTT. Its protein product is CASSPPGRQVGELFF.

CDR3 residues: CASSPFTGDTGELFF. The CDR3 DNA reads TGTGCCAGCAGCCCTTTCACAGGGGACACCGGGGAGCTGTTTTTT. This chain links TRBV7-7 with TRBJ2-2; 7 nucleotides agree with TRBD1. Looked up from germline, CDR1 is SSHAT and CDR2 is FNYEAQ (reference sequence). CDR3 length: 15 amino acids. V shed 5 bases and J 3 bases; nucleotides not matched to a gene: 6. Full variable domain (outside the CDR3, taken from reference TRBV7-7 and TRBJ2-2): GAGVSQSPRYKVTKRGQDVTLRCDPISSHATLYWYQQALGQGPEFLTYFNYEAQPDKSGLPSDRFSAERPEGSISTLTIQRTEQRDSAMYRCASSPFTGDTGELFFGEGSRLTVL.

This clone ranks as medium-sized. The rearrangement uses TRBV4-1 and TRBJ2-1; 11 bases are a match to TRBD1. The J segment lost 3 bases and the V segment lost 4 bases, leaving 2 bases of the junction unmatched. Germline CDR1 MGHRA, CDR2 YSYEKL. This CDR3 is built from 15 residues. This chain's CDR3 is CASSPGTGGYNEQFF. CDR3 sequence (DNA): TGCGCCAGCAGCCCCGGGACAGGGGGCTACAATGAGCAGTTCTTC.